This TCR beta chain was observed in a study of glioma-infiltrating T cells. The CDR3 runs 14 residues. Germline lookup yields CDR1 SGHVS and CDR2 FNYEAQ. General study points: CDR3 overlap between tissue and blood was very small. Non-neoplastic patients had below-expected tissue-blood divergence, while all gliomas exceeded expectation.

Amplification of TCR alpha and beta CDR3 regions from RNA used iRepertoire nested multiplex PCR. A single record per CDR3 protein comes from TCRdb applying MiXCR to the multiplex PCR reads. The repertoire includes more than 110,000 distinct CDR3 sequences, 39% of them detected once, and 20% sits in the top ten. Of note for this clonotype: Its target is not known. Germline and junction disagree at one end, which may indicate a read error.

V gene TRBV7-6 combines with J gene TRBJ2-7; tentative D call: TRBD1 (7 bases). The sequencing input was glioma tissue, nonneoplastic brain tissue, or PBMCs (not recorded which). This sequence was found in a human donor with low-grade glioma or glioblastoma, undergoing nonglioma brain surgery, or in good health (not recorded which). In DNA form, the CDR3 reads TGTGCCCGCAGCCCCCGCGGGGACAGCTACGAGCAGTACTTC. This sequence encodes CARSPRGDSYEQYF. Filled out from reference TRBV7-6 and TRBJ2-7, the complete variable domain reads GAGVSQSPRYKVTKRGQDVALRCDPISGHVSLYWYRQALGQGPEFLTYFNYEAQQDKSGLPNDRFSAERPEGSISTLTIQRTEQRDSAMYRCARSPRGDSYEQYFGPGTRLTVT.